A single sample is the source of the 29 T cell receptor beta chains below, sequenced in a study of blood T cell repertoires in COVID-19. Measured with immunoSEQ multiplex PCR; TCRdb has only the in-frame clones, and not every one. The data contain 150,000 to 180,000 clones, approximately 78% of them singletons. Sequencing was done on a sample of peripheral blood. The receptors stem from a man older than 75 with acute or convalescent COVID-19.

This clone was observed a few times. The chain links TRBV5-1 to TRBJ2-1, with no clear D. The CDR3 runs 12 residues. Germline CDR1 is SGHRS and CDR2 is YFSETQ. Trimming took off 0 bases at V and 9 bases at J, with 7 bases between the two ends. The DNA for the CDR3 is TGCGCCAGCAGCTTGGGGGCGCGTGAGCAGTTCTTC. Amino acids: CASSLGAREQFF. Variable domain in full (rest from reference TRBV5-1 and TRBJ2-1): KAGVTQTPRYLIKTRGQQVTLSCSPISGHRSVSWYQQTPGQGLQFLFEYFSETQRNKGNFPGRFSGRQFSNSRSEMNVSTLELGDSALYLCASSLGAREQFFGPGTRLTVL.

The J gene is TRBJ1-1, the V gene TRBV28, with 7 bases lining up with TRBD1. Germline CDR1 reads MDHEN; CDR2 reads SYDVKM. The CDR3 loop spans 14 amino acids. V shed 5 bases, J shed 0 bases, and the junction held 3 bases outside the gene matches. The chain's CDR3 is CASSPDRVNTEAFF. The CDR3 DNA sequence: TGTGCCAGCAGTCCCGACAGGGTGAACACTGAAGCTTTCTTT.

The genes are TRBV7-3 and TRBJ2-2; perhaps TRBD1 as D (6 bases). V lost 4 bases, J lost 4 bases, and 13 bases lay in between. Per the germline V gene, CDR1 is SGHTA and CDR2 is FQGTGA. The CDR3 has 15 residues. This CDR3 is CASSSGQLLTGELFF. DNA for the CDR3: TGTGCCAGCAGCTCAGGACAGCTTCTCACCGGGGAGCTGTTTTTT.

The gene calls are TRBV5-4 and TRBJ2-4, with D perhaps matching TRBD1 (6 bases). With 2 bases removed from V and 1 base from J, the gap between germline ends came to 7 bases. Germline values: CDR1 SGHNT, CDR2 YYREEE (reference sequence). CDR3 length: 14 residues. CDR3 coding DNA: TGTGCCAGCAGCTTCGACAGGGCCAAAAACATTCAGTACTTC. It translates to CASSFDRAKNIQYF.

This clone was recorded only once. This chain joins TRBV15 and TRBJ2-7; D call uncertain. V was pared by 3 bases and J by 0 bases, with 9 bases between. Germline-derived CDR1 and CDR2 are LNHNV and YYDKDF (reference sequence). CDR3 length equals 14 residues. The CDR3 region has the DNA TGTGCCACCAGCAGGGTACGCGGCTCCTACGAGCAGTACGTC. It yields the protein CATSRVRGSYEQYV.

This chain links TRBV27 with TRBJ2-5; weak D call: TRBD2 (6 bases). The V end was cut by 3 bases, the J end by 1 base, with 12 bases between. CDR3 size: 15 residues. Germline lookup yields CDR1 MNHEY and CDR2 SMNVEV (reference sequence). The CDR3, as DNA: TGTGCCAGCAGTTTGGCGGGGTACCCCCAAGAGACCCAGTACTTC. Translating gives CASSLAGYPQETQYF.

The CDR3 here is CASSLRAGIDTGELFF. In DNA, the CDR3 is TGTGCCAGCAGCCTCAGAGCGGGGATCGACACCGGGGAGCTGTTTTTT. The rearrangement links TRBV7-6 to TRBJ2-2, with 7 bases identical to TRBD2. This CDR3 region has 16 residues. CDR1 and CDR2 (germline): SGHVS, FNYEAQ. The V and J ends lost 5 bases and 3 bases, in that order; junction bases with no gene match: 9.

This rearrangement joins TRBV19 to TRBJ1-5; 7 bases align to TRBD1. From germline, CDR1 is LNHDA and CDR2 SQIVND (reference sequence). This CDR3 has 15 residues. With V trimmed by 3 bases and J by 0 bases, 2 bases remained unmatched. Written as DNA, the CDR3 is TGTGCCAGTAGTATTACAGGGGTTAGCAATCAGCCCCAGCATTTT. It is translated as CASSITGVSNQPQHF.

Relative to its sample, this clone is medium-sized. J is TRBJ1-1 and V is TRBV27, with D possibly being TRBD1 (5 bases). The CDR3 sequence is 15 residues long. V dropped 2 bases and J dropped 4 bases, with 14 bases sitting between them. The V gene's germline CDR1 is MNHEY and CDR2 SMNVEV (reference sequence). CDR3 in DNA: TGTGCCAGCAGTTTAAACTCGCGGGGCCTCACTGAAGCTTTCTTT. Its translation is CASSLNSRGLTEAFF.

J is TRBJ1-2 and V is TRBV10-3; 7 bases map to TRBD1. The V segment lost 2 bases and the J segment 3 bases; nucleotides outside the gene matches: 0. This CDR3 has 13 amino acids. The germline V gene has CDR1 ENHRY and CDR2 SYGVKD. The CDR3 sequence is CAISETGDYGYTF. The CDR3 DNA reads as TGTGCCATCAGTGAGACAGGGGACTATGGCTACACCTTC.

This chain links TRBV7-8 with TRBJ1-6; 7 nucleotides agree with TRBD1. CDR3 length equals 14 residues. CDR1 and CDR2 from the germline V gene are SGHVS and FQNEAQ. The V and J ends lost 5 bases and 7 bases, in that order; junction bases with no gene match: 5. CDR3 bases: TGTGCCAGCAGCATGGGACAGCACAATTCACCCCTCCACTTT. Encoded protein: CASSMGQHNSPLHF.

The rearrangement joins TRBV5-5 to TRBJ2-1, with 9 bases lining up with TRBD1. There are 15 residues in the CDR3. The ends lost 4 bases at V and 2 bases at J; junction bases unmatched: 4. The germline CDR1 and CDR2 sequences are SGHKS and YYEKEE (reference sequence). The CDR3 spells CASSVGQGTYNEQFF. The CDR3 DNA is TGTGCCAGCAGCGTCGGACAGGGGACCTACAATGAGCAGTTCTTC.

The chain has TRBV6-5 and TRBJ1-4, with 9 positions matching TRBD1. This CDR3 is 15 amino acids long. CDR1 and CDR2 (germline): MNHEY, SVGAGI. The J segment lost 8 bases and the V segment lost 5 bases, leaving 9 bases of the junction unmatched. CDR3 sequence reads: CASSPLTGGKEKLFF. DNA for the CDR3: TGTGCCAGCAGTCCTCTGACAGGGGGAAAGGAAAAACTGTTTTTT.

J is TRBJ2-3 and V is TRBV10-3; D remains unclear. Trimming removed 0 bases from V and 1 base from J, with 5 bases in between. Per germline, CDR1 ENHRY and CDR2 SYGVKD. The CDR3 is made up of 14 amino acids. The CDR3 reads CAISESVGTDTQYF. The CDR3 nucleotides read TGTGCCATCAGTGAGTCCGTAGGCACAGATACGCAGTATTTT.

This rearrangement joins TRBV3-1 (or the pseudogene TRBV3-2) to TRBJ1-1, with D possibly matching TRBD1 (6 bases). Looked up from germline, CDR1 is LGHDT and CDR2 is YNNKEL (reference sequence). This CDR3 comprises 13 residues. The V gene lost 2 bases and the J gene lost 14 bases, with 18 bases spanning the gap. This CDR3 reads CASSQRAGGHFFF. DNA of the CDR3: TGTGCCAGCAGCCAAAGGGCCGGGGGGCATTTCTTCTTT.

V is TRBV30 and J is TRBJ2-7; 7 bases are shared with TRBD1. The germline CDR1 and CDR2 sequences are GTSNPN and SVGIG (reference sequence). V lost 5 bases, J lost 1 base, and 11 bases stayed unmatched. This CDR3 is built from 15 residues. CDR3 nucleotide sequence: TGTGCCTGGGAAGACAGGGCTAAAGCTTCCTACGAGCAGTACTTC. Its protein product is CAWEDRAKASYEQYF.

Ten or more counts support this clone. The sample carries other DNA sequences with the same CDR3. The chain combines TRBV19 with TRBJ1-5; the D gene is possibly TRBD1 (5 bases). The CDR3 has 17 amino acids. V was shortened by 2 bases and J by 0 bases, with 14 bases between the two germline ends. Germline assignment: CDR1 LNHDA and CDR2 SQIVND (reference sequence). The CDR3 nucleotides read TGTGCCAGTAGTATAAGGGGTGGCAGCTATAGCAATCAGCCCCAGCATTTT. Protein sequence: CASSIRGGSYSNQPQHF.

The chain is built from TRBV6-5 and TRBJ1-5; D perhaps matches TRBD1 (5 bases). The CDR3 loop spans 14 amino acids. The V end lost 7 bases, the J end lost 0 bases, and 10 bases lay between the germline ends. Per germline, CDR1 MNHEY and CDR2 SVGAGI. CDR3 DNA sequence: TGTGCCAGCACACAGGCAAATAGCAATCAGCCCCAGCATTTT. It encodes CASTQANSNQPQHF.

This clone was observed a few times. This sequence joins TRBV19 and TRBJ2-7; D perhaps matches TRBD1 (5 bases). V gave up 2 bases and J gave up 0 bases, with 8 bases separating them. This CDR3 contains 14 residues. In germline, CDR1 is LNHDA, CDR2 SQIVND (reference sequence). CDR3 region: CASSIRQGSYEQYF. The CDR3, as DNA: TGTGCCAGTAGTATACGCCAGGGCTCCTACGAGCAGTACTTC.

CDR3 DNA sequence: TGCAGCGTCCTTGACGACAAGAACACTGAAGCTTTCTTT. This translates into CSVLDDKNTEAFF. The rearrangement links TRBV29-1 to TRBJ1-1; the D is unclear. Germline V CDR1 and CDR2: SQVTM, ANQGSEA. This CDR3 has 13 amino acids. Trimming took 6 bases from V and 1 from J, leaving 12 bases between them.

This chain uses TRBV6-2 or TRBV6-3 with TRBJ2-5; a possible D gene is TRBD2 (5 bases). This CDR3 contains 14 residues. Trimming shortened V by 0 bases and J by 7 bases, and 12 bases separated the two germline ends. Germline CDR1 is MNHEY and CDR2 is SVGEGT. The CDR3 protein is CASSYSAARGTQYF. The CDR3 coding sequence is TGTGCCAGCAGTTACTCGGCGGCCCGGGGGACCCAGTACTTC.

This chain links TRBV18 with TRBJ2-5; no clear D. CDR3 length: 15 residues. In germline, CDR1 is KGHSH, CDR2 LQKENI. V lost 1 base, J lost 0 bases, and 9 bases lay in between. CDR3 DNA: TGTGCCAGCTCACCACAGAGGCTAAACCAAGAGACCCAGTACTTC. It encodes CASSPQRLNQETQYF.

The J gene is TRBJ2-5, the V gene TRBV13; 7 bases fit TRBD2. There are 14 residues in the CDR3. Germline V gives CDR1 PRHDT, CDR2 FYEKMQ (reference sequence). Trimming cost V 3 bases and J 10 bases; bases outside gene matches: 11. CDR3 residues: CASSLGEGLGDQYF. The DNA for the CDR3 is TGTGCCAGCAGCTTGGGGGAGGGGCTGGGGGACCAGTACTTC.

The chain uses TRBV6-5 and TRBJ1-2, with a tentative D call TRBD1 (6 bases). The CDR3 is 13 residues long. Trimming stripped 5 bases from V and 1 base from J, with 8 bases between. CDR1 and CDR2 from the germline V gene are MNHEY and SVGAGI. CDR3 region: CASSPDSNYGYTF. The CDR3, as DNA: TGTGCCAGCAGTCCGGACAGTAACTATGGCTACACCTTC.

The chain is built from TRBV19 and TRBJ1-1; a possible D gene is TRBD1 (6 bases). The CDR3 extends over 15 amino acids. Germline V gene data show CDR1 as LNHDA and CDR2 as SQIVND (reference sequence). The germline V and J ends were trimmed by 6 bases and 1 base, with 15 bases remaining between them. CDR3 coding DNA: TGTGCCAGTAGACCGGGGGGCACCGGGAACACTGAAGCTTTCTTT. It yields the protein CASRPGGTGNTEAFF.

J is TRBJ2-5 and V is TRBV10-3, with 10 bases aligning to TRBD1. V lost 6 bases, J lost 0 bases, and 10 bases stayed unmatched. This CDR3 spans 17 amino acids. The germline gives CDR1 ENHRY, CDR2 SYGVKD. In DNA, the CDR3 is TGTGCCATCAGCATTTCCCCGGGACAGGGGAACCAAGAGACCCAGTACTTC. Translated: CAISISPGQGNQETQYF.

The chain couples TRBV24-1 to TRBJ2-5; a possible D gene is TRBD1 (6 bases). This CDR3 has 15 amino acids. Trimming left V 3 bases short and J 1 base short, with 11 bases between. Germline V lookup: CDR1 KGHDR, CDR2 SFDVKD. CDR3 sequence: CATSDRGHLQETQYF. In DNA, the CDR3 is TGTGCCACCAGTGATCGGGGACATCTCCAAGAGACCCAGTACTTC.

The chain recombines TRBV7-2 with TRBJ1-4; D not certain. V was shortened by 1 base and J by 3 bases, with 9 bases between the two germline ends. CDR1 and CDR2 from the germline V gene are SGHTA and FQGNSA. This CDR3 is built from 15 residues. This chain's CDR3 is CASSLGGGANEKLFF. The CDR3 bases are TGTGCCAGCAGCTTAGGGGGAGGAGCTAATGAAAAACTGTTTTTT.

The chain employs TRBV19 and TRBJ1-5, with D perhaps TRBD1 (6 bases). The germline V gene encodes CDR1 LNHDA and CDR2 SQIVND (reference sequence). V lost 7 bases and J 2 bases, leaving 21 bases between the germline ends. CDR3 length: 17 residues. This CDR3 is CASMGGQGSRGNQPQHF. CDR3 nucleotides: TGTGCCAGTATGGGGGGGCAGGGGAGCCGGGGCAATCAGCCCCAGCATTTT. Full variable domain (rest looked up from reference TRBV19 and TRBJ1-5): DGGITQSPKYLFRKEGQNVTLSCEQNLNHDAMYWYRQDPGQGLRLIYYSQIVNDFQKGDIAEGYSVSREKKESFPLTVTSAQKNPTAFYLCASMGGQGSRGNQPQHFGDGTRLSIL.